This entry lists 30 T cell receptor beta chains sequenced from one sample in a study of blood T cells in healthy people across ages. Using a J-beta primer mix together with a sample-barcoded 5' primer, a second PCR was run for about 7 to 12 cycles. Each CDR3 protein is one row after TCRdb ran MiXCR on the 5' RACE reads. Of roughly 1.7 million distinct CDR3 sequences in the sample, roughly 32% are singletons; the top ten hold around 11%. Specimen: blood. The receptors come from a woman in her 30s in good health.

This chain joins TRBV5-1 and TRBJ2-7; D ambiguous. Trimming stripped 1 base from V and 2 bases from J, with 7 bases between. The CDR3 spans 13 residues. Per the germline V gene, CDR1 is SGHRS and CDR2 is YFSETQ. CDR3 coding DNA: TGCGCCAGCAGCTTGACGACAACCTACGAGCAGTACTTC. Translation: CASSLTTTYEQYF.

This clonotype has more than one count but fewer than ten. V usage is TRBV5-1 and J usage is TRBJ2-5; 11 bases match TRBD2. The J call may be mistaken, given a closer DNA end match to TRBJ2-7. Germline-derived CDR1 and CDR2 are SGHRS and YFSETQ. There are 13 residues in the CDR3. CDR3 sequence: CASGTSGAYEQYF. The CDR3 DNA reads TGCGCCTCCGGGACTAGCGGTGCCTACGAGCAGTACTTC.

The V call is TRBV30, the J call TRBJ1-6; no reliable D call. Germline V gene lookup returns CDR1 GTSNPN and CDR2 SVGIG (reference sequence). V was trimmed by 2 bases and J by 7 bases, leaving 6 bases between them. The CDR3 length is 12 residues. DNA for the CDR3: TGTGCCTGGAGTAGGCGGAATTCACCCCTCCACTTT. Translated, it gives CAWSRRNSPLHF.

There are a few counts of this clonotype. The chain links TRBV27 to TRBJ1-2; 8 bases are a match to TRBD1. Trimming cost V 6 bases and J 3 bases; bases outside gene matches: 12. Germline V CDR1 and CDR2: MNHEY, SMNVEV (reference sequence). This CDR3 contains 16 residues. The CDR3 DNA sequence: TGTGCCAGCAGCCCTCCGAACACAGGGGGAGACTATGGCTACACCTTC. This encodes CASSPPNTGGDYGYTF.

CDR3 amino acids: CAISAQGKNSPLHF. In nucleotides, the CDR3 is TGTGCCATCAGTGCCCAGGGGAAAAATTCACCCCTCCACTTT. The chain recombines TRBV10-3 with TRBJ1-6, with D possibly TRBD1 on 6 matching bases. The CDR3 has 14 residues. The V and J ends lost 4 bases and 7 bases respectively, with 11 bases between them. Germline lookup yields CDR1 ENHRY and CDR2 SYGVKD.

The chain uses TRBV6-1 and TRBJ2-1; D may be TRBD2 (6 bases). The ends were cut back, 11 bases at V and 8 bases at J, with 13 bases in the middle. CDR1 and CDR2 from the germline V gene are MNHNS and SASEGT. CDR3 size: 11 residues. For the CDR3, the DNA is TGTGCCCACCGGGGGAGCCATGAGCAGTTCTTC. Translated, it gives CAHRGSHEQFF.

This clonotype was detected many times. The chain is built from TRBV7-2 and TRBJ2-7; D might be TRBD2 (6 bases). Deletions cut 5 bases from V and 3 bases from J, with 17 bases between. In germline, CDR1 is SGHTA, CDR2 FQGNSA. This CDR3 spans 15 amino acids. CDR3 bases: TGTGCCAGCAGCGCCCGGGTGGGGGGAGACTACGAGCAGTACTTC. As protein: CASSARVGGDYEQYF. The full variable domain, completed using reference TRBV7-2 and TRBJ2-7, is GAGVSQSPSNKVTEKGKDVELRCDPISGHTALYWYRQSLGQGLEFLIYFQGNSAPDKSGLPSDRFSAERTGGSVSTLTIQRTQQEDSAVYLCASSARVGGDYEQYFGPGTRLTVT.

The rearrangement links TRBV5-1 to TRBJ1-1; no clear D. The ends were cut back, 0 bases at V and 1 base at J, with 7 bases in the middle. Germline V gives CDR1 SGHRS, CDR2 YFSETQ. CDR3 size: 14 residues. This CDR3 reads CASSLDLKNTEAFF. The CDR3 nucleotides read TGCGCCAGCAGCTTGGATTTAAAGAACACTGAAGCTTTCTTT. Complete variable domain (other parts from reference TRBV5-1 and TRBJ1-1): KAGVTQTPRYLIKTRGQQVTLSCSPISGHRSVSWYQQTPGQGLQFLFEYFSETQRNKGNFPGRFSGRQFSNSRSEMNVSTLELGDSALYLCASSLDLKNTEAFFGQGTRLTVV.

This clonotype came up a few times. This chain uses TRBV21-1 with TRBJ2-5; the table assigns TRBD1, which was not confirmed against the DNA. The J call may be incorrect, as the DNA end agrees better with TRBJ2-7. TRBV21-1 is a pseudogene segment. This CDR3 contains 17 residues. The DNA of the CDR3 is TGTGCCAGCAGCAGAGACCTCCTCGAGACAGGGATTTACGAGCAGTACTTC. Protein product: CASSRDLLETGIYEQYF.

V and J are TRBV27 and TRBJ2-6, with D possibly TRBD1 on 5 matching bases. CDR3 length: 16 residues. Germline lookup yields CDR1 MNHEY and CDR2 SMNVEV (reference sequence). Trimming pared 4 bases from V and 0 bases from J, leaving 10 bases between. Here the CDR3 DNA reads TGTGCCAGCAGTTGGGGCACCGTCTCTGGGGCCAACGTCCTGACTTTC. Translating gives CASSWGTVSGANVLTF.

This chain links TRBV6-7 with TRBJ1-2, with 9 nucleotides matching TRBD1. TRBV6-7 is sorted into the ORF group, with uncertain function. V trimming: 1 base; J trimming: 6 bases; junction bases outside the gene matches: 18. The CDR3 has 19 amino acids. The DNA for the CDR3 is TGTGCCAGCAGTTACTTCCACCGGGACAGGGTACTCTTTGTGGATGGCTACACCTTC. Protein sequence: CASSYFHRDRVLFVDGYTF.

The chain uses TRBV20-1 and TRBJ2-1, with a possible D match to TRBD1 (6 bases). CDR3 length equals 12 residues. CDR1 and CDR2 (germline): DFQATT, SNEGSKA (reference sequence). Trimming pared 5 bases from V and 5 bases from J, leaving 10 bases between. CDR3 sequence: CSALPGDNEQFF. The CDR3 nucleotides read TGCAGTGCTTTGCCAGGGGACAATGAGCAGTTCTTC.

As for this clonotype: Relative to the germline gene, one junction end is altered; a read error may explain this. CDR3 in amino acids: CAISESDRGADGYIF. CDR3 in DNA: TGTGCCATCAGCGAATCCGACAGGGGAGCGGATGGCTACATCTTC. The chain couples TRBV10-3 to TRBJ1-2; TRBD1 aligns across 8 bases. The CDR3 is made up of 15 amino acids. The germline CDR1 and CDR2 sequences are ENHRY and SYGVKD.

This rearrangement joins TRBV3-1 to TRBJ2-3; D perhaps matches TRBD1 (6 bases). Germline V lookup: CDR1 LGHDT, CDR2 YNNKEL (reference sequence). V dropped 4 bases and J dropped 4 bases, with 12 bases sitting between them. This CDR3 region has 14 residues. The CDR3, as DNA: TGTGCCAGCAGCCGAGAACAGGGCCCAGATACGCAGTATTTT. Its translation: CASSREQGPDTQYF.

The V and J genes are TRBV5-1 and TRBJ1-3; 7 positions agree with TRBD1. The CDR3 has 15 amino acids. V lost 4 bases, J lost 4 bases, and 8 bases stayed unmatched. Germline CDR1 reads SGHRS; CDR2 reads YFSETQ. The chain's CDR3 is CASSLPTGIGNTIYF. The CDR3 DNA is TGCGCCAGCAGCCTACCGACAGGGATCGGAAACACCATATATTTT.

This chain joins TRBV2 and TRBJ2-3; D is possibly TRBD2 (6 bases). The CDR3 has 16 residues. Germline CDR1 and CDR2: SNHLY and FYNNEI. The V end was cut by 0 bases, the J end by 6 bases, with 16 bases between. The CDR3 region has the DNA TGTGCCAGCAGTGAAGCGCGGGGCGGATCTCGGGATACGCAGTATTTT. Translating gives CASSEARGGSRDTQYF.

Many counts were recorded for this clonotype. The chain joins TRBV10-3 to TRBJ2-7; the match to TRBD2 covers 10 bases. J gave up 0 bases and V 6 bases, and 5 bases lay outside the gene matches. This CDR3 spans 15 amino acids. Germline V gene sequence: CDR1 ENHRY, CDR2 SYGVKD. DNA for the CDR3: TGTGCCATCAGCCCCACTAGCGGGGACTCCTACGAGCAGTACTTC. Translating gives CAISPTSGDSYEQYF.

This clonotype was detected only a few times. The V gene is TRBV10-3, the J gene TRBJ2-7, with D perhaps TRBD1 or TRBD2 (5 bases each). Germline CDR1 is ENHRY and CDR2 is SYGVKD. The CDR3 runs to 14 residues. Trimming stripped 6 bases from V and 5 bases from J, with 17 bases between. The CDR3 DNA reads TGTGCCATCAGCCCGGGGCCGCCCCTGGACGAGCAGTACTTC. This codes for CAISPGPPLDEQYF.

The chain joins TRBV24-1 to TRBJ2-7, with TRBD1 matching 7 bases. CDR1 is KGHDR and CDR2 is SFDVKD in the germline V gene. This CDR3 is 15 amino acids long. J was trimmed by 1 base and V by 10 bases; bases with no gene match: 12. Written as DNA, the CDR3 is TGTGCCACAAACCGGGACAGACAAGCTTCCTACGAGCAGTACTTC. Its protein product is CATNRDRQASYEQYF.

This clonotype came up a few times. V and J are TRBV7-9 and TRBJ1-1; D is perhaps TRBD1 (5 bases). CDR3 size: 17 residues. Trimming took 5 bases from V and 8 from J, leaving 27 bases between them. Germline-derived CDR1 and CDR2 are SEHNR and FQNEAQ (reference sequence). This CDR3 is CASSRLSDFGRRTEAFF. CDR3 in DNA: TGTGCCAGCAGCCGACTTAGTGATTTCGGGCGAAGGACAGAAGCTTTCTTT.

The chain couples TRBV5-8 to TRBJ2-3, with D uncertain. CDR3 length: 12 residues. Germline loops: CDR1 SGHTS, CDR2 YDEGEE. V gave up 4 bases and J gave up 5 bases, with 8 bases separating them. CDR3: CASSTSQDTQYF. In nucleotides, the CDR3 is TGTGCCAGCAGCACCTCACAAGATACGCAGTATTTT.

The V call is TRBV20-1, the J call TRBJ1-5; 7 bases agree with TRBD1. Germline assignment: CDR1 DFQATT and CDR2 SNEGSKA (reference sequence). There are 18 residues in the CDR3. With V trimmed by 5 bases and J by 0 bases, 16 bases remained unmatched. The CDR3 sequence: CSAGWTGRTAYSNQPQHF. The CDR3 region has the DNA TGCAGTGCTGGATGGACAGGACGTACAGCTTATAGCAATCAGCCCCAGCATTTT.

This clonotype has ten or more counts. The rearrangement uses TRBV10-3 and TRBJ1-2; D is undetermined. CDR3 length: 13 residues. The ends were cut back, 2 bases at V and 2 bases at J, with 6 bases in the middle. In germline, CDR1 is ENHRY, CDR2 SYGVKD. CDR3 amino acids: CAISELINYGYTF. CDR3 in DNA: TGTGCCATCAGTGAGCTGATCAACTATGGCTACACCTTC.

The sample holds a few counts of this clonotype. J is TRBJ1-2 and V is TRBV4-1; 8 nucleotides align to TRBD1. Germline V gene lookup returns CDR1 MGHRA and CDR2 YSYEKL. With V trimmed by 0 bases and J by 3 bases, 6 bases remained unmatched. The CDR3 consists of 16 residues. As DNA, the CDR3 is TGCGCCAGCAGCCAAGACAGGGCAGGGGGCTACTATGGCTACACCTTC. Its translation is CASSQDRAGGYYGYTF.

V gene TRBV6-1 combines with J gene TRBJ2-1, with 11 bases fitting TRBD2. V lost 5 bases to trimming and J lost 8 bases; unmatched junction nucleotides: 5. The CDR3 has 14 amino acids. From germline, CDR1 is MNHNS and CDR2 SASEGT. The CDR3 DNA follows: TGTGCCAGCAGTCTAGCGGGGGGAGGTGATGAGCAGTTCTTC. Translated, it gives CASSLAGGGDEQFF.

The rearrangement joins TRBV19 to TRBJ2-7; 9 nucleotides agree with TRBD2. CDR3 size: 12 residues. Germline-derived CDR1 and CDR2 are LNHDA and SQIVND (reference sequence). After removal of 8 bases from V and 7 bases from J, the junction contained 6 bases not matched to a gene. The chain's CDR3 is CASGSGRGEQYF. Written as DNA, the CDR3 is TGTGCCAGTGGTAGCGGGAGAGGTGAGCAGTACTTC.

In regard to this clonotype: The junction differs from germline at one of its ends, possibly a read error. The chain recombines TRBV7-3 with TRBJ2-2, with D perhaps matching TRBD2 (5 bases). Germline-derived CDR1 and CDR2 are SGHTA and FQGTGA. The CDR3 is 14 residues long. CDR3 DNA sequence: TGTGCCAGCAGCTCCCGACATACCACCGGGGAGCGGTTTTTT. This sequence encodes CASSSRHTTGERFF. Full variable domain (outside the CDR3, taken from reference TRBV7-3 and TRBJ2-2): GAGVSQTPSNKVTEKGKYVELRCDPISGHTALYWYRQSLGQGPEFLIYFQGTGAADDSGLPNDRFFAVRPEGSVSTLKIQRTERGDSAVYLCASSSRHTTGERFFGEGSRLTVL.

This clonotype was picked up a small number of times. V gene TRBV28 combines with J gene TRBJ1-2; the match to TRBD1 covers 9 bases. The CDR3 runs to 15 residues. With 6 bases clipped from V and 8 bases from J, the junction kept 13 bases outside the gene matches. Germline CDR1 MDHEN, CDR2 SYDVKM. CDR3 sequence: CASSPMGQGIGGYTF. The CDR3 DNA follows: TGTGCCAGCAGCCCCATGGGACAGGGAATTGGCGGCTACACCTTC.

This chain connects TRBV20-1 to TRBJ2-7, with D perhaps being TRBD1 or TRBD2 (7 bases each). The CDR3 runs 11 residues. Germline values: CDR1 DFQATT, CDR2 SNEGSKA (reference sequence). The CDR3 spells CSAGGDLEQYF. CDR3 bases: TGCAGCGCAGGGGGGGATCTCGAGCAGTACTTC.

This clonotype was picked up a small number of times. The genes are TRBV4-1 and TRBJ2-5, with TRBD1 as a possible D gene (5 bases). The CDR3 extends over 15 amino acids. From germline, CDR1 is MGHRA and CDR2 YSYEKL. V gave up 4 bases and J gave up 2 bases, with 14 bases separating them. CDR3 bases: TGCGCCAGCAGCCTCCCCGGAGCAGGGCAAGAGACCCAGTACTTC. This translates into CASSLPGAGQETQYF.